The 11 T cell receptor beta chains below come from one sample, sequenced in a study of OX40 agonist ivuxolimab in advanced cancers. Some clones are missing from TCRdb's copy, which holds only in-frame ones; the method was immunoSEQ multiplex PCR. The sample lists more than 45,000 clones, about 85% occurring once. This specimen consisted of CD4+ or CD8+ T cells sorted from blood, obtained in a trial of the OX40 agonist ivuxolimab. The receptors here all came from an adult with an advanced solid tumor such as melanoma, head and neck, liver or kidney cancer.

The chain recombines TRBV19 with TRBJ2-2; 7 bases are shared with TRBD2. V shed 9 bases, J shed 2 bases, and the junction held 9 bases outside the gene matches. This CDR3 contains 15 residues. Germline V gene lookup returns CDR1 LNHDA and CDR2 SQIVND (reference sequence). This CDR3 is CASELSGVNTGELFF. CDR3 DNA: TGTGCCAGCGAACTGAGCGGGGTTAACACCGGGGAGCTGTTTTTT.

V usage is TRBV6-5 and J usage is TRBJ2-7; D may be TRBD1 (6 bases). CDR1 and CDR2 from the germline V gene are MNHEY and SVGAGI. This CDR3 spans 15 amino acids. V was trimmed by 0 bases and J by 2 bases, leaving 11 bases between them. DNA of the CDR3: TGTGCCAGCAGTTACTCCTCCGGGACAACCTACGAGCAGTACTTC. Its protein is CASSYSSGTTYEQYF.

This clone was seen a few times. In DNA, the CDR3 is TGCGCCAGCGCGAGTGTCCAAAGATGGTTATCTTTCGGCTACACCTTC. Its translation: CASASVQRWLSFGYTF. V and J are TRBV10-1 and TRBJ1-2; the D is unclear. V was trimmed by 8 bases and J by 8 bases, leaving 27 bases between them. Germline V lookup: CDR1 WNHNN, CDR2 SYGVQD (reference sequence). The CDR3 spans 16 residues.

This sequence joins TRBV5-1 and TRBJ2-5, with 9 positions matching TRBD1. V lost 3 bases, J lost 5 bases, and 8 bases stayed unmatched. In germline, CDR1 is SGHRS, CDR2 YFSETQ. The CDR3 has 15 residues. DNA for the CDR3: TGCGCCAGCAGCTCGGACAGGGGAGGTTTTGAGACCCAGTACTTC. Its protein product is CASSSDRGGFETQYF. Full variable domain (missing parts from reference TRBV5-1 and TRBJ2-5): KAGVTQTPRYLIKTRGQQVTLSCSPISGHRSVSWYQQTPGQGLQFLFEYFSETQRNKGNFPGRFSGRQFSNSRSEMNVSTLELGDSALYLCASSSDRGGFETQYFGPGTRLLVL.

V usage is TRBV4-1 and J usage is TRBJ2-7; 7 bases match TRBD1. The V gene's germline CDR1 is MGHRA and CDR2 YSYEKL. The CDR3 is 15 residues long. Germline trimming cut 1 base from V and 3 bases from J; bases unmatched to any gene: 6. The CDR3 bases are TGCGCCAGCAGCCAAGGACAGGGAGAAGGCTACGAGCAGTACTTC. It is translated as CASSQGQGEGYEQYF.

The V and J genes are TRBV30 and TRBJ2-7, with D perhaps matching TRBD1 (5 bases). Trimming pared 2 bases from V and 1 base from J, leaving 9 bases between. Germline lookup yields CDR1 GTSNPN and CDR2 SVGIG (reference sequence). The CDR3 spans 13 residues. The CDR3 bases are TGTGCCTGGAGTATAGGACAATCCTACGAGCAGTACTTC. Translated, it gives CAWSIGQSYEQYF. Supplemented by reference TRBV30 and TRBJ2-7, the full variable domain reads SQTIHQWPATLVQPVGSPLSLECTVEGTSNPNLYWYRQAAGRGLQLLFYSVGIGQISSEVPQNLSASRPQDRQFILSSKKLLLSDSGFYLCAWSIGQSYEQYFGPGTRLTVT.

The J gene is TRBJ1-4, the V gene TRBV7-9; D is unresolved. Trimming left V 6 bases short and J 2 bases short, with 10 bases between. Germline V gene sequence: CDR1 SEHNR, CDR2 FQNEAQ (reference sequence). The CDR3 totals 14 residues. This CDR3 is CASSREATNEKLFF. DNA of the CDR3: TGTGCCAGCAGTCGAGAGGCCACTAATGAAAAACTGTTTTTT.

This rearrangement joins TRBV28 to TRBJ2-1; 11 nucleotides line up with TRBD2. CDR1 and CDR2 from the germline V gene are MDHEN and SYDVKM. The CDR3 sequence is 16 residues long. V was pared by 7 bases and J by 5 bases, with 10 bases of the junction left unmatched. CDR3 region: CASTPGGLAAHNEQFF. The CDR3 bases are TGTGCCAGCACCCCGGGGGGACTAGCGGCCCACAATGAGCAGTTCTTC.

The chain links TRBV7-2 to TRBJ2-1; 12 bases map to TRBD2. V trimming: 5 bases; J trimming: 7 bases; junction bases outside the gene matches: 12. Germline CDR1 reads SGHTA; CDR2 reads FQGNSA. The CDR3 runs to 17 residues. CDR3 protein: CASSKGVLAGGRNEQFF. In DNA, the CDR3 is TGTGCCAGCAGCAAAGGGGTCCTAGCGGGAGGGAGGAATGAGCAGTTCTTC.

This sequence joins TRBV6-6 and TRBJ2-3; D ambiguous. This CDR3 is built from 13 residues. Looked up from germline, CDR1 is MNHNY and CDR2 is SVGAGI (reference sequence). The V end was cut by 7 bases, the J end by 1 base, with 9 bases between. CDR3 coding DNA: TGTGCCAGCACCCCGGATGGCACAGATACGCAGTATTTT. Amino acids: CASTPDGTDTQYF.

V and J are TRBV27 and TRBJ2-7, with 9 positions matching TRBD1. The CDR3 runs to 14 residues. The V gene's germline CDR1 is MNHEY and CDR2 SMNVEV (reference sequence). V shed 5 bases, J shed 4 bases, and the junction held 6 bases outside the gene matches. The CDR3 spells CASSPGTGLYEQYF. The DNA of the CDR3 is TGTGCCAGCAGTCCCGGGACAGGGCTATACGAGCAGTACTTC.